The T cell receptor (beta chain) described here comes from a study of cytomegalovirus exposure and HLA in healthy donors (dated by TCRdb to 2016 to 2017). The study in broad terms: An earlier analysis of 587 of the donors reported 250 to 350 Gb of sequence data and 100 million to 120 million unique TCR beta sequences obtained from about 179 million T cells. An early release covering roughly 640 HLA-typed donors comprised roughly 300 gigabases of sequencing data and 85 million or so unique TCR sequences. Of the approximately 400 genotyped donors, approximately 82% fell in the genetic ancestry cluster associated with self-reported Caucasian donors. The study was designed to test whether signatures of past pathogen exposure could be identified by cataloging public T cell receptors. The study profiled the T cell repertoires of 500 to 800 subjects by immunosequencing and related them to cytomegalovirus serostatus. Along with the roughly 700-subject first cohort, a separate validation cohort of over 90 different subjects was used. The study combined high-throughput TCR immunosequencing, statistical association of individual TCRs with disease status, and machine learning to predict cytomegalovirus infection status. A later analysis re-examined previously published TCR beta repertoires from 610 or so donors and added high-resolution HLA genotyping to investigate patterns of TCR occurrence. The later analysis used no new phenotypic data to find candidate immune exposures, relying instead on TCR beta sequences and their occurrence across donors. To decide whether each TCR beta V gene segment behaved as functional or pseudogenic, an earlier analysis of fewer than 750 of the donors relied on high-throughput TCR beta sequencing. Alongside the repertoire data, information on donor age, sex, ethnicity and CMV serostatus was compiled. In a later genetic analysis, genome-wide SNP genotypes for about 55% of the roughly 670 donors were used, and that subset was treated as a discovery cohort. Every discovery cohort repertoire had been produced on one sequencing platform. HLA typing included class I and class II loci at four-digit resolution. Typing coverage varied by locus: roughly 629-640 donors for A, B, C, DRB1 and DQB1; approximately 500 for DQA1; around 610 for DPA1; around 450 for DPB1. Because of strong linkage in the cohort, four or five DR-DQ haplotypes were treated as single units for association and clustering. Among about 360 genotyped donors of the cohort, an average of approximately 230,000 unique TCR beta nucleotide sequences were sequenced per donor, roughly 18% of them non-productive. What the research found in general, with its limitations: A few of the identified cytomegalovirus-associated TCR beta chains were confirmed in vitro to be specific for cytomegalovirus antigens. This cohort had only TCR beta chains sequenced, and the lack of alpha or paired-chain data limited which features could be detected. The 87-base-pair reads could not distinguish some IMGT-functional V segments, including TRBV6-2 and TRBV6-3, so those segments were excluded. Because counts were too low, about 18 rarely observed V segments, including chromosome 9 orphons, were left out of the earlier analysis of some 640 of the donors. An earlier analysis of approximately 590 of the donors showed that most TCR beta V segments appeared in productive rearrangements either about 90% or about 30% of the time, which broadly matched IMGT annotations. The study gave a list of 150 to 200 TCR beta chains associated with cytomegalovirus. V-gene and J-gene trimming of TCR beta chains was associated with a missense DCLRE1C variant in a later genetic analysis, and the association was replicated in an independent cohort. A group of highly shared sequence variants was considered likely to be a technical artifact of the sequencing pipeline. A later analysis reported that several top co-occurrence clusters appeared linked to parvovirus B19, influenza, CMV and Epstein-Barr virus. A further reported finding was that TCR beta sequences accurately predicted the HLA-A and HLA-B alleles for most subjects in the first cohort. The classifier was reported to diagnose cytomegalovirus status with high specificity and sensitivity in both the original cohort and the validation cohort. Most TCR sequences were seen in very few donors, while some public TCRs were found in many individuals. Because HLA typing was missing for some donors at each locus, association tests included only the typed subset. Strong co-occurrence of HLA alleles, especially DR and DQ, made assigning TCR associations to individual alleles difficult. The only immune exposure information available for the cohort was CMV serostatus. Compared with equally common non-associated chains, HLA-associated TCR beta chains in a later analysis were more clonally expanded and had lower generation probabilities. Presence/absence analyses assumed roughly uniform sequencing depth across donors, an assumption that may not hold. Correlated functional status among segregating V segments might be attributable to linkage disequilibrium, but an unknown experimental factor could not be ruled out. A later analysis associated 17,000 or so TCR beta sequences with specific HLA alleles at a false discovery rate of 0.05. According to the authors, the approach could potentially be generalized to other disease states and immunological phenotypes. Compared with the approximately 670-donor mean, donors in an Asian-associated ancestry cluster had fewer N-insertions in productive TCRs, according to a later genetic analysis. According to a later analysis, TCR association rates differed among HLA loci, with DRB1 alleles showing the most associated TCRs and HLA-C alleles showing the fewest. A later analysis found that most CMV-associated TCR beta chains appeared HLA-restricted, with HLA associations seemingly driven largely by CMV exposure.

In total, approximately 690 healthy bone marrow donors made up the cohort. All cohort members were sampled while nominally healthy, although unrecorded immune exposures were likely present. The donor was CMV seronegative and was included in the group of around 320 seronegative cohort members. A peripheral blood sample was provided by each donor, and peripheral blood mononuclear cells were used for TCR beta sequencing. Genomic DNA was extracted from the blood cell samples with the Qiagen DNeasy Blood Extraction Kit. Library preparation used the immunoSEQ multiplex PCR assay. A mixture of 60 forward primers for TCR Vbeta segments and 13 reverse primers for TCR Jbeta segments was used in the multiplex PCR. Amplification of the CDR3 region of rearranged TCR beta genes was performed with a multiplex PCR assay on genomic DNA. The Illumina HiSeq System was used to sequence the amplified TCR beta libraries as 87-base-pair reads. In the authors' own workflow: In a later analysis, some 80 million unique TCR beta chains were counted across the approximately 620 repertoires, and roughly 11 million of these chains were shared by at least two donors. Raw reads were error-corrected and collapsed into unique sequences by a nearest-neighbor algorithm in which closely related sequences were merged to remove PCR and sequencing errors. Alignment of CDR3 sequences to IMGT reference sequences was used to assign V, D and J gene segments. For a sequence to be retained, a match of at least six nucleotides to both a V gene segment and a J gene segment was required. A rearrangement counted as productive if the CDR3 had no stop codons and remained in frame with V and J, and every other rearrangement counted as non-productive. CDR3 was defined according to IMGT convention as the region running from the second conserved V-encoded cysteine to the conserved J-encoded phenylalanine. Sequences without an unambiguous match to a single V gene segment were excluded from the earlier analysis of about 600 of the donors. In an earlier analysis of approximately 590 of the donors, a V segment was called functional when productive rearrangements were above 56.7%, and segregating when the standard deviation between donors exceeded 5%. A statistical classification framework was developed to diagnose cytomegalovirus status using the catalog of TCR beta chain sequences. In a later analysis, V and J genes were assigned by comparing TCR nucleotide sequences against IMGT/GENE-DB human TR gene sequences. Using the TCRdist pipeline, a later analysis assigned CDR3 sequences along with most-parsimonious VDJ recombination scenarios. In a later analysis, each TCR beta chain was defined by its CDR3 amino acid sequence together with its V-gene family, and reads lacking a unique V-gene family were excluded. In a later analysis, 500 to 700 highly shared, low-generation-probability nucleotide sequences were removed to address suspected cross-contamination and a sequencing artifact. In a later analysis, a clonal expansion index for each public chain was calculated from normalized within-repertoire ranks of inferred template counts. Generation probabilities in a later analysis came from a VDJ recombination model fitted to out-of-frame rearrangements, and those results were checked against IGoR. Hypergeometric tests were used in a later analysis to score TCR-TCR, TCR-HLA and TCR-CMV co-occurrence, with a repertoire-size bias correction applied to the TCR pairs. A later analysis estimated false discovery rates by permuting HLA or CMV assignments 20 times. In a later analysis, co-occurring TCRs were grouped using DBSCAN, and TCRdist sequence similarity was added for clustering within HLA-allele-positive subsets. For co-occurrence clustering, repertoires with fewer than 30,000 or more than 120,000 public chains were excluded, along with a handful of repertoires with anomalous nucleotide sharing. As stored in TCRdb, this immuneACCESS dataset retains in-frame rearrangements with V and J assigned. A fraction of the clones does not appear; measured against another copy, unresolved V genes explain less than half of the discrepancy, and the remainder lacks a known reason. From that table come the V and J calls and clone size; the DNA was used to work out D and trimming. The sample table includes around 150,000 clones. The ten largest clones take up 2.1% of the sample.

With respect to this clone: The clone's antigen remains unknown.

The junction carries 6 bases between V and J, which are trimmed by 6 bases and 0 bases respectively. The CDR3 has 12 amino acids, counting the end cysteine and phenylalanine. Only the CDR3 part of the read is kept: 36 bases, read in frame from the first base. Based on the germline V gene (reference sequence), the CDR1 and CDR2 sequences are SGHNT and YYREEE. The specimen sequenced was PBMCs. The sequence links TRBV5-4 to TRBJ1-1; no D gene can be assigned with confidence. The receptor was isolated from a man between 25 and 39 years old in good health and CMV-seronegative. The nucleotides are TGTGCCAGCAACGGGGTGAACACTGAAGCTTTCTTT. Its translation reads: CASNGVNTEAFF.